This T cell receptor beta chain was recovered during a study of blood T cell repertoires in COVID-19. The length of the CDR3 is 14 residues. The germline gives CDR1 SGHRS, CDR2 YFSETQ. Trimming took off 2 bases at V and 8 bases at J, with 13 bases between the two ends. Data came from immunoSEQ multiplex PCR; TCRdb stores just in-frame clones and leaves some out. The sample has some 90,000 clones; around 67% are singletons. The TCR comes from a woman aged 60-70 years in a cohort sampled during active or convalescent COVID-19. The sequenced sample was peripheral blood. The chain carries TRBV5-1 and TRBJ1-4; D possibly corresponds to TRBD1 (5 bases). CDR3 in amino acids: CASSLSGLEEKLFF. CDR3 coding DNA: TGCGCCAGCAGCTTATCAGGGTTGGAGGAAAAACTGTTTTTT. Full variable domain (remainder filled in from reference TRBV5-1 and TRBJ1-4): KAGVTQTPRYLIKTRGQQVTLSCSPISGHRSVSWYQQTPGQGLQFLFEYFSETQRNKGNFPGRFSGRQFSNSRSEMNVSTLELGDSALYLCASSLSGLEEKLFFGSGTQLSVL.